The sequence of this TCR beta chain was determined in a study of T cell responses to AZD1222 COVID-19 vaccine. Sequencing used immunoSEQ multiplex PCR; TCRdb keeps in-frame clones, though not all of them. The sample includes about 140,000 clones, more than 85% seen only once; the top ten take 2% to 2.5%. The origin of this receptor is an adult in good health. This specimen was peripheral blood, taken on day 0 of AZD1222 vaccination.

DNA for the CDR3: TGTGCCAGCAGTTTCCTCGGGCGGGAGGGAGCTTTCTTT. This codes for CASSFLGREGAFF. V gene TRBV12-3 or TRBV12-4 combines with J gene TRBJ1-1; D unresolved. Deletions cut 3 bases from V and 10 bases from J, with 15 bases between. The CDR3 runs 13 residues.